The 8 T cell receptor beta chains below all came from one sample that was sequenced in a study of T-cell reconstitution after alpha-beta-depleted transplantation in children (dated by TCRdb to 2016 to 2017). Library method: PCR. Sequencer: Illumina HiSeq 2500. To normalize quantification of the TCRbeta repertoire, the TCR libraries were built with molecular barcoding that relied on unique molecular identifiers. TCRdb ran its own pipeline on the public reads, namely fastp trimming at Q25 and MiXCR clone calling, and kept in-frame beta chains. CDR3 protein duplicates are merged, each entry listing the most common genes and DNA. The sample data list 700,000 or so distinct CDR3 sequences, and 10% to 15% of these were observed just once. The ten largest clones take up 0.79% of the sample. This specimen's treatment or condition label, interpreted: allogeneic hematopoietic cell transplantation with graft depleted of TCRalphabeta T cells and CD19 B cells.

Source: PBMCs, taken before TCRalphabeta/CD19-depleted stem cell transplant. These receptors were collected from a girl between 2 and 10 years old with congenital amegakaryocytic thrombocytopenia, due to receive a stem cell transplant.

This clonotype has at least ten counts. The chain links TRBV5-1 to TRBJ2-4; D possibly corresponds to TRBD2 (5 bases). The germline V gene has CDR1 SGHRS and CDR2 YFSETQ. With 0 bases removed from V and 7 bases from J, the gap between germline ends came to 11 bases. The CDR3 extends over 14 amino acids. CDR3 sequence (DNA): TGCGCCAGCAGCTTGGGGACCGCGGGTAACATTCAGTACTTC. Translating it yields CASSLGTAGNIQYF.

This sequence joins TRBV7-9 and TRBJ2-7, with no clear D. V shed 1 base and J shed 6 bases, with 7 bases lying between them. The CDR3 is 12 residues long. CDR1 is SEHNR and CDR2 is FQNEAQ in the germline V gene (reference sequence). CDR3 coding DNA: TGTGCCAGCAGCTTAGAAACGACCGAGCAGTACTTC. It is translated as CASSLETTEQYF.

This clonotype was observed many times. The chain is built from TRBV7-8 and TRBJ2-5; TRBD2 matches 7 bases. CDR1 is SGHVS and CDR2 is FQNEAQ in the germline V gene. V lost 2 bases to trimming and J lost 3 bases; unmatched junction nucleotides: 12. The CDR3 length is 17 residues. CDR3 nucleotides: TGTGCCAGCAGCTTAACTACTAGCGTTCCGTATAAAGAGACCCAGTACTTC. Protein: CASSLTTSVPYKETQYF.

The rearrangement links TRBV4-1 to TRBJ2-7; TRBD2 matches 13 bases. Germline assignment: CDR1 MGHRA and CDR2 YSYEKL. J was trimmed by 0 bases and V by 3 bases; bases with no gene match: 2. The CDR3 spans 16 residues. The CDR3 DNA sequence: TGCGCCAGCAGCCAGGGACTAGCGGGATTCTCCTACGAGCAGTACTTC. Its protein is CASSQGLAGFSYEQYF.

This clonotype appeared once. A much larger clone lies one base from this, so it may be a read error. Given the absence of the conserved phenylalanine or tryptophan at the CDR3 end, a read error is likely. This chain joins TRBV11-2 and TRBJ2-1; 8 nucleotides match TRBD2. Per the germline V gene, CDR1 is SGHAT and CDR2 is FQNNGV. The CDR3 is 14 residues long. V lost 5 bases to trimming and J lost 9 bases; unmatched junction nucleotides: 9. CDR3 nucleotides: TGTGCCAGCAGCCTCAGCGGGAGTTCCGCTGAGCAGTTCCTC. Its translation is CASSLSGSSAEQFL.

Many counts were recorded for this clonotype. The CDR3 reads CASSLSGPYGYTF. The CDR3 DNA is TGTGCCAGCAGCTTATCCGGGCCTTATGGCTACACCTTC. V usage is TRBV7-2 and J usage is TRBJ1-2, with D unresolved. Looked up from germline, CDR1 is SGHTA and CDR2 is FQGNSA. Trimming left V 2 bases short and J 5 bases short, with 9 bases between. The CDR3 runs to 13 residues. The full variable domain, its missing parts supplied by reference TRBV7-2 and TRBJ1-2, is GAGVSQSPSNKVTEKGKDVELRCDPISGHTALYWYRQSLGQGLEFLIYFQGNSAPDKSGLPSDRFSAERTGGSVSTLTIQRTQQEDSAVYLCASSLSGPYGYTFGSGTRLTVV.

This clonotype was seen at least ten times. The rearrangement uses TRBV7-6 and TRBJ2-5, with D unresolved. Trimming took 3 bases from V and 1 from J, leaving 9 bases between them. CDR1 SGHVS and CDR2 FNYEAQ come from the germline V gene. The CDR3 loop spans 14 amino acids. The CDR3 nucleotides read TGTGCCAGCAGCTTCGGCACGATCCAAGAGACCCAGTACTTC. This gives the protein CASSFGTIQETQYF.

The V and J genes are TRBV12-5 and TRBJ2-1; no reliable D call. V was trimmed by 6 bases and J by 1 base, leaving 13 bases between them. Germline V lookup: CDR1 LGHNT, CDR2 FRNRAP. The CDR3 sequence is 15 residues long. CDR3 nucleotide sequence: TGTGCTAGTGGGACGAGCTTTAAATCCTACAATGAGCAGTTCTTC. Its protein product is CASGTSFKSYNEQFF.